This T cell receptor (beta chain) was obtained from a study of identical twins (dated by TCRdb to about 2016). Turning to the overall study: To test whether fetal clonotypes persist, the study used deep sequencing on TCR alpha and beta repertoires from monozygotic twins, unrelated adults of various ages, and cord blood. To rule out contamination, replicate twin experiments were performed at different times with different library preparation protocols. Overall study results and their limits: The excess sharing between twins in beta out-of-frame sequences was weaker because fewer shared sequences reduced the signal-to-noise ratio. Invariant T cells such as MAIT and iNKT could partly confound zero-insertion analyses, although diverse VJ usage argued against such confounding for most clonotypes. Out-of-frame TCR alpha sharing in monozygotic twins was systematically underestimated by recombination models, whereas sharing between unrelated individuals was in agreement with the recombination models. Out-of-frame TCR alpha sequences shared between twins showed an excess of low generation-probability sequences compared with coincidental sharing between unrelated individuals. Abundant cord blood beta clonotypes carried fewer insertions; young adult naive repertoires showed a weaker similar trend, while memory repertoires showed none. Because the same donors could not be followed over many years, the conclusions relied on cross-sectional statistical analysis.

This clonotype was detected a few times. What this receptor recognizes is not known. Per-nucleotide qualities are absent, and no much larger clonotype sits a single base away. Only healthy Caucasian donors were included. Here V drops 4 bases and J drops 1 base, and the junction holds 12 bases not matched to any gene. Inclusive of the bounding cysteine and phenylalanine, the CDR3 is 17 residues long. This entry keeps only the CDR3 DNA: 51 bases, framed from base 1. Via the germline V gene, CDR1 is MNHEY and CDR2 SVGAGI. To prepare the library, 5' RACE was applied. Sequencing relied on an Illumina HiSeq 2000. A universal primer binding site was introduced by template switching, and a unique molecular identifier was present in the final cDNA, enabling accurate counting of TCR cDNA molecules. Specific primers in the conserved constant-segment region were used to synthesize first-strand cDNA for TCR alpha and beta chains. To control for contamination, each cDNA library was double barcoded with a SMART-Mk sample barcode plus Illumina barcodes. TruSeq adapter sequences and Illumina sample barcodes were added in two successive PCR steps. TCR alpha and beta cDNA libraries were sequenced on the Illumina HiSeq platform with custom primers. As for the authors' bioinformatics: Raw reads were processed with MiGEC to extract unique molecular identifiers, and MiXCR was used to determine CDR3 positions. Recombination models were inferred per individual with the repgenHMM and IGoR tools using an EM algorithm. The analysis of shared clonotypes was done with the tcR package in R, with sharing normalized by the product of cloneset sizes. To study raw recombination free of thymic and clonal selection effects, out-of-frame nonproductive sequences were analyzed. In-frame beta chains were kept once TCRdb had trimmed the public reads at Q25 with fastp and called clones with MiXCR. Each CDR3 protein gets just one entry, which takes the most common genes and DNA from the rows behind it. Here the V and J calls rest on TCRdb's processing, not on the authors' analysis. In all, the sample holds about 1.7 million distinct CDR3 sequences, and 25% to 35% of those were seen once. The ten largest clonotypes hold approximately 0.25% of the sample.

This sequence originates from a newborn girl in good health. Here the chain combines TRBV6-5 and TRBJ1-1; 7 bases in the middle match TRBD1. The specimen was cord blood. The CDR3 sequence is CASSLRQGRKSNTEAFF. The DNA sequence follows: TGTGCCAGCAGTTTGCGACAGGGTAGGAAATCGAACACTGAAGCTTTCTTT.